This T cell receptor (beta chain) was retrieved from a study of OX40 agonist ivuxolimab in advanced cancers. This CDR3 is 16 amino acids long. Clones were read by immunoSEQ multiplex PCR, and TCRdb kept only the in-frame ones, dropping some. The sample records about 27,000 clones, around 79% being singletons. The material sequenced was CD4+ or CD8+ T cells sorted from blood, taken in a trial of the OX40 agonist ivuxolimab. The chain couples TRBV21-1 to TRBJ1-1. TRBV21-1 represents a pseudogene. This sequence was found in an adult with an advanced solid tumor such as melanoma, head and neck, liver or kidney cancer. CDR3 in DNA: TGTGCCAGCAGCAAAACCCCGGGGGGGATGAACACTGAAGCTTTCTTT. Translating gives CASSKTPGGMNTEAFF.